This TCR beta chain was identified in a study of blood T cells in healthy people across ages. Study-level points and caveats: Unsorted PBMCs blocked a conclusive comparison of naive and antigen-experienced cells.

This CDR3 spans 14 amino acids. The V and J ends lost 1 base and 1 base respectively, with 8 bases between them. Germline CDR1 SGHRS, CDR2 YFSETQ. A sample-barcoded 5' primer and a J-beta primer mix were used in a second PCR of about 7 to 12 cycles. TCRdb passed the 5' RACE reads through MiXCR, listing each CDR3 protein once. The table records hundreds of thousands of distinct CDR3 sequences, over 20% of them present only once. As for this clonotype: Its cognate antigen is unknown.

The clonotype comes from a man aged 65-85 years in good health. Sequenced sample: blood. The chain has TRBV5-1 and TRBJ1-2, with D hard to call. The CDR3 DNA follows: TGCGCCAGCAGCTTGACAGCTTTTAACTATGGCTACACCTTC. Translation gives CASSLTAFNYGYTF. Combining the CDR3 with reference TRBV5-1 and TRBJ1-2 gives the whole variable domain KAGVTQTPRYLIKTRGQQVTLSCSPISGHRSVSWYQQTPGQGLQFLFEYFSETQRNKGNFPGRFSGRQFSNSRSEMNVSTLELGDSALYLCASSLTAFNYGYTFGSGTRLTVV.